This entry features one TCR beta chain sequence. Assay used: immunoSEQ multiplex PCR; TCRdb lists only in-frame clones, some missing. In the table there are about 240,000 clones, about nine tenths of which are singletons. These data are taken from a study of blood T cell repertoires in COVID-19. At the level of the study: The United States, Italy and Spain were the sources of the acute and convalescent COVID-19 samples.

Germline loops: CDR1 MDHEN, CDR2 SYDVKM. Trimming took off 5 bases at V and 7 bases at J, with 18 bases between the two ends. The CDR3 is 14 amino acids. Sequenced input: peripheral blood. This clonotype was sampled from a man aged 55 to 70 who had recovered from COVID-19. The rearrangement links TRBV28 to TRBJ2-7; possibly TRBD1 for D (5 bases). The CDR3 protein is CASSDEPRVREQYF. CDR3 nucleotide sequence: TGTGCCAGCAGTGATGAGCCCAGGGTGCGGGAGCAGTACTTC.